This T cell receptor (beta chain) appears in the sequencing data of a study of shared clonotypes between healthy human individuals. TCRdb keeps only in-frame clones here, not all; method: immunoSEQ multiplex PCR. The sample yields around 990,000 clones, about 80% seen once. Sequencing was performed on memory CD4+ T cells from PBMCs. As for subset: CD45RA-negative fraction. The sequence derives from a young man in good health. Some clones in this sample may be carry-over from other donors' samples.

CDR3 sequence: CASRSPGLAGETQYF. The CDR3 DNA sequence: TGTGCCAGCAGATCTCCGGGACTAGCGGGGGAGACCCAGTACTTC. This rearrangement joins TRBV28 to TRBJ2-5, with 13 bases fitting TRBD2. The CDR3 loop spans 15 amino acids. V trimming: 6 bases; J trimming: 5 bases; junction bases outside the gene matches: 6. Germline values: CDR1 MDHEN, CDR2 SYDVKM.